This T cell receptor (beta chain) appears in the sequencing data of a study of OX40 agonist ivuxolimab in advanced cancers. Study overall: Two patients with cutaneous melanoma and one with hepatocellular carcinoma, three in total, showed partial responses.

Per germline, CDR1 SGHTA and CDR2 FQGTGA. The germline V and J ends were trimmed by 4 bases and 6 bases, with 11 bases remaining between them. The CDR3 is 13 residues long. Profiled with immunoSEQ multiplex PCR; TCRdb holds only in-frame clones, not every one. The table has 100,000 or so clones, 90% seen once; the top ten hold 0.31%. The clonotype originates from an adult with an advanced solid tumor such as melanoma, head and neck, liver or kidney cancer. The sequences come from CD4+ or CD8+ T cells sorted from blood, collected in a trial of the OX40 agonist ivuxolimab. The gene calls are TRBV7-3 and TRBJ2-3, with D possibly TRBD2 on 5 matching bases. DNA for the CDR3: TGTGCCAGCAGCTGGACTCTGGGGGATACGCAGTATTTT. Protein: CASSWTLGDTQYF.